The clone carrying this TCR beta chain was counted a few times. Its antigen is still unknown. This entry belongs to a study of identical twins. V lost 2 bases, J lost 1 base, and 8 bases stayed unmatched. The length of the CDR3 is 17 residues. Germline loops: CDR1 MNHEY, CDR2 SVGAGI. Regarding the study as a whole: While abundant cord blood beta clonotypes carried fewer insertions, memory repertoires showed no such pattern. Model-predicted out-of-frame TCR alpha sharing fell below observed values in monozygotic twins. Partial confounding of zero-insertion analyses by invariant MAIT and iNKT cells was possible.

cDNA molecules carried unique molecular identifiers, and template switching added a universal primer site. TCRdb processed the 5' RACE reads anew with MiXCR; each CDR3 protein has one entry. The sample shows hundreds of thousands of distinct CDR3 sequences, 12% of them seen only once. These data also featured in a second study, about yellow fever vaccine responses in identical twins.

The V and J genes are TRBV6-5 and TRBJ1-1; 9 bases are a match to TRBD1. Input material: PBMCs. This TCR was sampled from a woman younger than 35 in good health. DNA for the CDR3: TGTGCCAGCAGTTACACCCGAGGGGGACAGGGGAACACTGAAGCTTTCTTT. Translated: CASSYTRGGQGNTEAFF.